This T cell receptor (beta chain) originates from a study of glioma-infiltrating T cells after dendritic cell vaccination. Study at large: Autologous tumor lysate was loaded overnight onto monocyte-derived dendritic cells grown 7 to 8 days with IL-4 and GM-CSF.

Indicated time point: after dendritic cell vaccination, including at tumor progression/relapse. Only patients with spare fresh-frozen tumor and over two years of follow-up were included. PBMC were collected before vaccination, two weeks after the third vaccination, and at progression. TCRdb's table, derived via immunoSEQ multiplex PCR, lists solely in-frame clones and lacks some. The sample includes 70,000 to 90,000 clones, 80% to 85% of them seen just once. V gave up 0 bases and J gave up 2 bases, with 10 bases separating them. Per germline, CDR1 SGHVS and CDR2 FQNEAQ. The CDR3 runs to 15 residues. The TCR originated in a human donor with glioblastoma. The rearrangement joins TRBV7-8 to TRBJ1-2; the D is unclear. The sequenced sample was blood, obtained after dendritic cell vaccination. The CDR3 protein is CASSLAGGRNYGYTF. CDR3 nucleotides: TGTGCCAGCAGCTTAGCGGGAGGAAGGAACTATGGCTACACCTTC.